The 17 T cell receptor beta chains listed next were all sequenced from one sample in a study of blood T cell repertoires in COVID-19 (dated by TCRdb to about 2020). Library prep was done by the immunoSEQ multiplex PCR assay. Held by TCRdb, this immuneACCESS table contains in-frame sequences only and omits some clones. Under half of the omission traces to an unresolved V gene where checked; the cause of the rest is unknown. For this sample there are about 370,000 clones; about 90% appear just once. Less than 3.5% of the sample comes from the top ten. The sample comprised peripheral blood. The source is a woman aged 25-40 years with COVID-19, enrolled during active disease.

The chain is built from TRBV10-2 and TRBJ2-3; D perhaps matches TRBD2 (7 bases). The V gene lost 4 bases and the J gene lost 4 bases, with 21 bases spanning the gap. Germline V CDR1 and CDR2: WSHSY, SAAADI. CDR3 length: 17 amino acids. The CDR3 DNA is TGCGCCAGCAGTGGGCGGGGGCCGGAGGTGTTGGCAGATACGCAGTATTTT. This translates into CASSGRGPEVLADTQYF.

J is TRBJ2-2 and V is TRBV10-1, with 7 bases aligning to TRBD2. The V gene's germline CDR1 is WNHNN and CDR2 SYGVQD (reference sequence). There are 16 residues in the CDR3. With V trimmed by 5 bases and J by 3 bases, 9 bases remained unmatched. CDR3 DNA: TGCGCCAGCAGTAGTAGGGCGGGAGTAGACACCGGGGAGCTGTTTTTT. Protein product: CASSSRAGVDTGELFF.

Comments on this clone: This sample also contains other DNA sequences that code for the same CDR3. The chain uses TRBV9 and TRBJ2-5; 10 bases align to TRBD2. Germline V gene data show CDR1 as SGDLS and CDR2 as YYNGEE. The CDR3 has 15 amino acids. The ends lost 0 bases at V and 1 base at J; junction bases unmatched: 0. The CDR3 nucleotides read TGTGCCAGCAGCGTAGGGACTAGCGGCCAAGAGACCCAGTACTTC. This gives the protein CASSVGTSGQETQYF.

This sequence joins TRBV7-2 and TRBJ2-5; TRBD1 is a possible D gene (6 bases). The V end was cut by 5 bases, the J end by 1 base, with 14 bases between. Germline V gene sequence: CDR1 SGHTA, CDR2 FQGNSA. This CDR3 region has 15 residues. The CDR3 reads CASSPQGQTQETQYF. Here the CDR3 DNA reads TGTGCCAGCAGCCCCCAGGGGCAGACCCAAGAGACCCAGTACTTC.

The chain employs TRBV7-9 and TRBJ2-3; 14 bases are a match to TRBD2. The J segment lost 4 bases and the V segment lost 5 bases, leaving 8 bases of the junction unmatched. The germline V gene has CDR1 SEHNR and CDR2 FQNEAQ (reference sequence). This CDR3 is built from 17 residues. This CDR3 is CASSTPSTSGGADTQYF. The CDR3 coding sequence is TGTGCCAGCAGCACGCCCTCGACTAGCGGGGGGGCAGATACGCAGTATTTT. The entire variable domain, with the rest obtained from reference TRBV7-9 and TRBJ2-3, is as follows: DTGVSQNPRHKITKRGQNVTFRCDPISEHNRLYWYRQTLGQGPEFLTYFQNEAQLEKSRLLSDRFSAERPKGSFSTLEIQRTEQGDSAMYLCASSTPSTSGGADTQYFGPGTRLTVL.

The CDR3 DNA reads as TGCAGTGCTAGAGAGGGACTTGTGGAGTTCTTC. It encodes CSAREGLVEFF. The chain recombines TRBV20-1 with TRBJ2-1; perhaps TRBD2 as D (6 bases). V shed 0 bases and J shed 14 bases, with 11 bases lying between them. The germline CDR1 and CDR2 sequences are DFQATT and SNEGSKA (reference sequence). The CDR3 sequence is 11 residues long.

The rearrangement links TRBV3-1 (or the pseudogene TRBV3-2) to TRBJ2-3; TRBD1 matches 10 bases. Unmatched junction bases numbered 3, after V lost 1 base and J lost 2 bases. CDR3 length: 16 residues. Germline V gives CDR1 LGHDT, CDR2 YNNKEL (reference sequence). The chain's CDR3 is CASSQATGGPTDTQYF. The CDR3 DNA reads as TGTGCCAGCAGCCAAGCGACAGGGGGCCCCACAGATACGCAGTATTTT.

The chain recombines TRBV5-8 with TRBJ1-2; D perhaps matches TRBD1 (5 bases). There are 15 residues in the CDR3. Trimming shortened V by 6 bases and J by 0 bases, and 15 bases separated the two germline ends. Germline CDR1 SGHTS, CDR2 YDEGEE. The CDR3 is CASIRNPGANYGYTF. The CDR3 nucleotides read TGTGCCAGCATCCGTAATCCGGGGGCTAACTATGGCTACACCTTC.

The gene calls are TRBV3-1 (or the pseudogene TRBV3-2) and TRBJ1-5; D may be TRBD1 (6 bases). Trimming removed 1 base from V and 2 bases from J, with 15 bases in between. Germline V gene lookup returns CDR1 LGHDT and CDR2 YNNKEL (reference sequence). The CDR3 spans 17 residues. In DNA, the CDR3 is TGTGCCAGCAGCCAAGTGGGCGGGGGGCCCCGCAATCAGCCCCAGCATTTT. It translates to CASSQVGGGPRNQPQHF.

J is TRBJ2-4 and V is TRBV10-3; maybe TRBD2 (5 bases). The CDR3 contains 15 residues. The germline V and J ends were trimmed by 0 bases and 8 bases, with 14 bases remaining between them. Germline V gene data show CDR1 as ENHRY and CDR2 as SYGVKD. The CDR3 sequence: CAISESSGAGDIQYF. CDR3 sequence (DNA): TGTGCCATCAGTGAGTCGAGCGGCGCAGGTGACATTCAGTACTTC.

V is TRBV6-6 and J is TRBJ1-2; 9 bases line up with TRBD1. From germline, CDR1 is MNHNY and CDR2 SVGAGI (reference sequence). The CDR3 contains 15 residues. V lost 6 bases, J lost 5 bases, and 10 bases stayed unmatched. CDR3 in amino acids: CASSKQGAGGYGYTF. For the CDR3, the DNA is TGTGCCAGCAGCAAACAGGGGGCTGGAGGTTATGGCTACACCTTC.

The chain joins TRBV5-1 to TRBJ2-7; TRBD1 agrees at 9 bases. The V gene's germline CDR1 is SGHRS and CDR2 YFSETQ. Trimming at V came to 4 bases and at J to 5 bases, leaving 7 bases not matched to a gene. The CDR3 loop spans 14 amino acids. The CDR3: CASSPGQGGNEQYF. The CDR3, as DNA: TGCGCCAGCAGCCCGGGACAGGGTGGCAACGAGCAGTACTTC.

The chain combines TRBV19 with TRBJ1-6, with 10 bases identical to TRBD1. CDR3 size: 14 residues. After removal of 10 bases from V and 7 bases from J, the junction contained 7 bases not matched to a gene. The germline CDR1 and CDR2 sequences are LNHDA and SQIVND (reference sequence). CDR3 amino acids: CAIGTGEENSPLHF. The CDR3 coding sequence is TGTGCCATTGGGACAGGGGAGGAGAATTCACCCCTCCACTTT.

The chain employs TRBV18 and TRBJ1-1, with a weak D call TRBD1 (6 bases). Germline V CDR1 and CDR2: KGHSH, LQKENI. The V end was cut by 0 bases, the J end by 1 base, with 9 bases between. There are 15 residues in the CDR3. DNA for the CDR3: TGTGCCAGCTCACCACCGGGACACCAGAACACTGAAGCTTTCTTT. Translating gives CASSPPGHQNTEAFF. The variable domain in full, with the rest retrieved from reference TRBV18 and TRBJ1-1, is NAGVMQNPRHLVRRRGQEARLRCSPMKGHSHVYWYRQLPEEGLKFMVYLQKENIIDESGMPKERFSAEFPKEGPSILRIQQVVRGDSAAYFCASSPPGHQNTEAFFGQGTRLTVV.

The genes are TRBV9 and TRBJ2-3; D gene uncertain. This CDR3 has 15 amino acids. CDR1 is SGDLS and CDR2 is YYNGEE in the germline V gene. Between the trimmed V and J ends, which lost 2 bases and 0 bases, there was a span of 10 bases. The CDR3 is CASSVYHPSTDTQYF. The CDR3 nucleotides read TGTGCCAGCAGCGTCTACCACCCTAGCACAGATACGCAGTATTTT.

This clone was picked up a small number of times. The chain has TRBV19 and TRBJ2-7; 7 nucleotides match TRBD1. The CDR3 is made up of 14 amino acids. Germline assignment: CDR1 LNHDA and CDR2 SQIVND (reference sequence). V shed 4 bases and J 4 bases; nucleotides not matched to a gene: 7. CDR3 nucleotide sequence: TGTGCCAGTAGTACACAGGGGCGCCCTTACGAGCAGTACTTC. This sequence encodes CASSTQGRPYEQYF.

The chain links TRBV6-5 to TRBJ1-4, with a weak D call TRBD1 (5 bases). Germline V gene lookup returns CDR1 MNHEY and CDR2 SVGAGI. V was pared by 4 bases and J by 5 bases, with 17 bases between. CDR3 length: 16 residues. This chain's CDR3 is CASSSGLTRTNEKLFF. The CDR3 DNA sequence: TGTGCCAGCAGTTCGGGCCTAACACGGACAAATGAAAAACTGTTTTTT.